Below are 25 T cell receptor beta chains sequenced from a single sample in a study of T-cell memory formation after mild COVID-19. TCRdb analysed the 5' RACE reads with MiXCR anew, one entry per CDR3 protein. The top ten hold 55% to 70% of the sample, which has more than 14,000 distinct CDR3 sequences, over 20% seen once. Sequenced sample: PBMCs or a T cell subset sorted from them (not recorded which). These receptors originate from a man between 18 and 35 years old who had mild COVID-19 (a few samples of this study predate the infection). Cell type and time point are not known.

V gene TRBV7-2 combines with J gene TRBJ2-7; 13 nucleotides line up with TRBD2. Germline V gene data show CDR1 as SGHTA and CDR2 as FQGNSA. The V segment lost 5 bases and the J segment 2 bases; nucleotides outside the gene matches: 9. CDR3 size: 17 residues. CDR3 loop: CASSLLLAGGRPYEQYF. Written as DNA, the CDR3 is TGTGCCAGCAGCCTCCTACTAGCGGGGGGGCGGCCCTACGAGCAGTACTTC. The variable domain in full, completed from reference TRBV7-2 and TRBJ2-7, reads GAGVSQSPSNKVTEKGKDVELRCDPISGHTALYWYRQSLGQGLEFLIYFQGNSAPDKSGLPSDRFSAERTGGSVSTLTIQRTQQEDSAVYLCASSLLLAGGRPYEQYFGPGTRLTVT.

In its sample, this clonotype was seen a few times. This sequence joins TRBV6-2 or TRBV6-3 and TRBJ2-2; possibly TRBD1 for D (5 bases). The V and J ends lost 7 bases and 0 bases respectively, with 15 bases between them. Germline V lookup: CDR1 MNHEY, CDR2 SVGEGT. CDR3 length: 16 residues. The CDR3 bases are TGTGCCAGCACCGAAAGACAGTCGGCGAACACCGGGGAGCTGTTTTTT. Protein: CASTERQSANTGELFF.

The rearrangement joins TRBV6-2 or TRBV6-3 to TRBJ2-1, with 12 positions matching TRBD2. The CDR3 extends over 16 amino acids. The germline gives CDR1 MNHEY, CDR2 SVGEGT. The ends lost 4 bases at V and 2 bases at J; junction bases unmatched: 3. The CDR3 region is CASSSRLAGAYNEQFF. For the CDR3, the DNA is TGTGCCAGCAGTTCCCGACTAGCGGGGGCCTACAATGAGCAGTTCTTC.

The V call is TRBV12-3 or TRBV12-4, the J call TRBJ1-1; 8 nucleotides line up with TRBD1. CDR3 length: 15 residues. Trimming removed 6 bases from V and 4 bases from J; junction bases left unmatched: 10. The CDR3 nucleotides read TGTGCCAGCAGGCGACAGGGGTCGTCGGTCACTGAAGCTTTCTTT. Its translation is CASRRQGSSVTEAFF.

This clonotype was counted ten times or more. This rearrangement joins TRBV7-8 to TRBJ2-2; D is perhaps TRBD2 (7 bases). Per germline, CDR1 SGHVS and CDR2 FQNEAQ. The CDR3 consists of 15 residues. V lost 5 bases to trimming and J lost 8 bases, with 18 bases between them. Here the CDR3 DNA reads TGTGCCAGCAGCCCCCTGGGGGGGCTCTGGGGGGAGCTGTTTTTT. Protein: CASSPLGGLWGELFF.

DNA of the CDR3: TGTGCCAGCAGTTTGGACACCGGGGAGCTGTTTTTT. Residues: CASSLDTGELFF. The chain has TRBV28 and TRBJ2-2; D is uncertain. The CDR3 spans 12 residues. Germline V gene lookup returns CDR1 MDHEN and CDR2 SYDVKM. V lost 3 bases and J lost 3, with 2 bases in between.

This clonotype was counted at least ten times. The rearrangement joins TRBV7-2 to TRBJ1-1; TRBD1 might be the D (5 bases). Trimming removed 6 bases from V and 9 bases from J, with 20 bases in between. Germline CDR1 reads SGHTA; CDR2 reads FQGNSA. CDR3 length equals 14 residues. CDR3 sequence reads: CASRPLLGGVKAFF. CDR3 DNA sequence: TGTGCCAGCAGGCCTCTTTTGGGGGGGGTAAAAGCTTTCTTT.

This clonotype was recorded at least ten times. The chain is built from TRBV7-2 and TRBJ2-7, with TRBD1 identical over 10 bases. The germline CDR1 and CDR2 sequences are SGHTA and FQGNSA. CDR3 size: 14 residues. J lost 5 bases, V lost 5 bases, and 6 bases had no gene match. CDR3 in amino acids: CASSPRGQGDEQYV. CDR3 sequence (DNA): TGTGCCAGCAGCCCCAGAGGACAGGGGGACGAGCAGTACGTC.

This chain joins TRBV7-9 and TRBJ1-1; D is perhaps TRBD1 (6 bases). The CDR3 spans 13 residues. Trimming removed 5 bases at V and 8 bases at J, with 15 bases between. The germline gives CDR1 SEHNR, CDR2 FQNEAQ (reference sequence). The CDR3 DNA reads TGTGCCAGCAGCCATCCACAGGGCGGAGAAGCTTTCTTT. It encodes CASSHPQGGEAFF.

In this sample, this clonotype turned up many times. Germline and junction disagree at one end, which may indicate a read error. The CDR3 is CASSVASLALPYNEQFF. CDR3 nucleotide sequence: TGTGCCAGCAGCGTAGCCTCTCTAGCGCTTCCCTACAATGAGCAGTTCTTC. The chain links TRBV7-2 to TRBJ2-1; D possibly corresponds to TRBD2 (6 bases). There are 17 residues in the CDR3. Germline CDR1 is SGHTA and CDR2 is FQGNSA.

This sequence joins TRBV2 and TRBJ2-4; D gene uncertain. Trimming stripped 9 bases from V and 4 bases from J, with 4 bases between. The germline V gene encodes CDR1 SNHLY and CDR2 FYNNEI. There are 10 residues in the CDR3. Here the CDR3 DNA reads TGTGCCAGGCTTAAAAACATTCAGTACTTC. It encodes CARLKNIQYF.

At least ten counts were recorded for this clonotype. V gene TRBV4-1 combines with J gene TRBJ2-1, with D perhaps TRBD1 (5 bases). This CDR3 contains 15 residues. Germline lookup yields CDR1 MGHRA and CDR2 YSYEKL. Deletions cut 0 bases from V and 10 bases from J, with 16 bases between. The CDR3 DNA follows: TGCGCCAGCAGCCAAGAAATGTGGGGCCCCGTGGAGCAGTTCTTC. It codes for CASSQEMWGPVEQFF.

This clonotype showed up many times. The J gene is TRBJ2-7, the V gene TRBV2; D is tentatively TRBD1 or TRBD2 (6 bases each). This CDR3 has 15 residues. The V end was cut by 7 bases, the J end by 0 bases, with 16 bases between. Germline V CDR1 and CDR2: SNHLY, FYNNEI. The CDR3: CASINRQDYSYEQYF. The CDR3 coding sequence is TGTGCCAGCATAAACCGACAGGACTACTCCTACGAGCAGTACTTC.

This clonotype was observed a handful of times. This chain links TRBV5-8 with TRBJ1-5; the D gene is possibly TRBD1 (5 bases). Looked up from germline, CDR1 is SGHTS and CDR2 is YDEGEE. The CDR3 is 15 amino acids. V shed 3 bases and J shed 6 bases, with 16 bases lying between them. CDR3 sequence: CASSSGLRAAQPQHF. The CDR3 coding sequence is TGTGCCAGCAGCTCGGGACTTAGGGCAGCTCAGCCCCAGCATTTT.

This clonotype was seen at least ten times. The chain has TRBV7-2 and TRBJ2-1; no clear D gene. This CDR3 is 15 amino acids long. V was cut by 1 base and J by 7 bases, with 14 bases left in between. The germline CDR1 and CDR2 sequences are SGHTA and FQGNSA. The CDR3 DNA sequence: TGTGCCAGCAGCTTAGTGTGGCAGGCCAGGAATGAGCAGTTCTTC. Translated: CASSLVWQARNEQFF.

The CDR3 loop reads CSAGSQWGYQETQYF. The CDR3 coding sequence is TGCAGTGCTGGATCGCAGTGGGGGTACCAAGAGACCCAGTACTTC. This rearrangement joins TRBV20-1 to TRBJ2-5, with D perhaps being TRBD1 or TRBD2 (5 bases each). This CDR3 has 15 residues. Germline CDR1 is DFQATT and CDR2 is SNEGSKA (reference sequence). With 5 bases removed from V and 0 bases from J, the gap between germline ends came to 16 bases.

This clonotype occurred many times. The chain carries TRBV20-1 and TRBJ1-2; no clear D. The CDR3 extends over 8 amino acids. CDR1 and CDR2 from the germline V gene are DFQATT and SNEGSKA (reference sequence). The DNA of the CDR3 is TGCAGCCCAGCCGGCTACACCTTC. Translation gives CSPAGYTF.

This clonotype came up many times. This chain joins TRBV12-3 or TRBV12-4 and TRBJ1-6; no clear D gene. V dropped 4 bases and J dropped 8 bases, with 15 bases sitting between them. CDR3 length equals 15 residues. Here the CDR3 reads CASSSRLGEYSPLHF. In DNA, the CDR3 is TGTGCCAGCAGTTCCCGCCTGGGAGAGTATTCACCCCTCCACTTT.

This clonotype was observed many times. The gene calls are TRBV10-3 and TRBJ2-5; 7 bases are a match to TRBD1. This CDR3 contains 14 residues. Germline assignment: CDR1 ENHRY and CDR2 SYGVKD. The junction had 3 bases not matched to a gene; V was cut back by 0 bases and J by 5 bases. CDR3 sequence: CAISESGGRETQYF. The CDR3, as DNA: TGTGCCATCAGTGAGTCAGGGGGCCGTGAGACCCAGTACTTC.

This clonotype came up many times. The J gene is TRBJ2-5, the V gene TRBV11-2; a weak D match, TRBD2 (6 bases). Germline loops: CDR1 SGHAT, CDR2 FQNNGV. The length of the CDR3 is 13 residues. Trimming removed 5 bases from V and 9 bases from J, with 16 bases in between. The CDR3 sequence is CASSPPGGTPQYF. CDR3 nucleotide sequence: TGTGCCAGCAGCCCACCTGGGGGGACGCCCCAGTACTTC.

The chain couples TRBV6-2 or TRBV6-3 to TRBJ2-7; TRBD2 might be the D (6 bases). The CDR3 is 12 amino acids. V dropped 4 bases and J dropped 6 bases, with 10 bases sitting between them. The germline CDR1 and CDR2 sequences are MNHEY and SVGEGT. The CDR3 is CASSSPGVEQYF. CDR3 in DNA: TGTGCCAGCAGTTCCCCGGGGGTCGAGCAGTACTTC.

The table lists this clonotype with a few counts. The gene calls are TRBV6-6 and TRBJ1-6; TRBD1 is a possible D gene (6 bases). The V end was cut by 5 bases, the J end by 5 bases, with 10 bases between. The CDR3 totals 14 residues. Germline V CDR1 and CDR2: MNHNY, SVGAGI (reference sequence). CDR3 residues: CASSPRGDNSPLHF. CDR3 sequence (DNA): TGTGCCAGCAGTCCCAGGGGTGATAATTCACCCCTCCACTTT.

The sample holds many counts of this clonotype. The chain has TRBV12-3 or TRBV12-4 and TRBJ1-4; 8 nucleotides align to TRBD1. The length of the CDR3 is 16 residues. V lost 3 bases, J lost 9 bases, and 12 bases stayed unmatched. The CDR3 sequence: CASSFGMEGTGKKLFF. CDR3 DNA: TGTGCCAGCAGTTTTGGCATGGAGGGGACAGGCAAAAAACTGTTTTTT.

Of note for this clonotype: This may be a read error: a much more frequent sequence differs by one nucleotide. The chain employs TRBV5-1 and TRBJ1-3, with 12 bases that match TRBD1. From germline, CDR1 is SGHRS and CDR2 YFSETQ. This CDR3 contains 19 residues. DNA of the CDR3: TGCTCCAGCAGCGCGCGGGGACAGGGGGCCGCCCATTATGGAAACACCATATATTTT. Encoded protein: CSSSARGQGAAHYGNTIYF.

This clonotype was seen repeatedly, ten times or more. The chain couples TRBV7-6 to TRBJ2-3; TRBD2 agrees at 13 bases. V lost 8 bases to trimming and J lost 0 bases; unmatched junction nucleotides: 11. The CDR3 loop spans 18 amino acids. Looked up from germline, CDR1 is SGHVS and CDR2 is FNYEAQ. CDR3 nucleotides: TGTGCCAGCTCCCTTGCGGGACTAGCGGGGTTTAGCACAGATACGCAGTATTTT. It encodes CASSLAGLAGFSTDTQYF.